This TCR beta chain emerged from a study of control samples from healthy donors and cancer patients. Germline V gene lookup returns CDR1 SGHTA and CDR2 FQGNSA. V shed 1 base, J shed 4 bases, and the junction held 3 bases outside the gene matches. This CDR3 is built from 14 residues. Method: immunoSEQ multiplex PCR; TCRdb's copy keeps in-frame clones and lacks some. The sample lists some 200,000 clones; 91% were seen once. Sequencing input: blood. This chain links TRBV7-2 with TRBJ1-1; TRBD1 aligns across 7 bases. The source of this sequence is a woman under 40 in good health. As DNA, the CDR3 is TGTGCCAGCAGCTTAGGTGACAGGGTCACTGAAGCTTTCTTT. The encoded protein is CASSLGDRVTEAFF.